This passage covers 14 T cell receptor beta chains from one sample sequenced in a study of blood T cells in healthy people across ages. A second PCR, run for roughly 7 to 12 cycles, used a sample-barcoded 5' primer plus a J-beta primer mix. TCRdb ran MiXCR on the 5' RACE reads and lists one entry per CDR3 protein. The sample yields approximately 1,100,000 distinct CDR3 sequences, 40% to 50% seen once. Material for sequencing was blood. The receptors were gathered from a woman aged 55 to 70 in good health.

This clonotype was counted at least ten times. The gene calls are TRBV20-1 and TRBJ2-1, with 13 bases identical to TRBD2. Losses at the gene ends were 3 bases for V and 7 bases for J; bases not matched to a gene: 6. The germline V gene encodes CDR1 DFQATT and CDR2 SNEGSKA (reference sequence). The CDR3 runs 15 residues. The CDR3 spells CSASDPGLAGNEQFF. Written as DNA, the CDR3 is TGCAGTGCTAGCGACCCGGGACTAGCGGGAAATGAGCAGTTCTTC.

This clonotype was picked up many times. The chain recombines TRBV27 with TRBJ2-1; TRBD1 matches at 11 bases. V lost 5 bases and J lost 4; bases outside the gene matches: 1. The length of the CDR3 is 14 residues. CDR1 and CDR2 (germline): MNHEY, SMNVEV (reference sequence). The CDR3 is CASSRDRGYNEQFF. The CDR3 DNA reads as TGTGCCAGCAGTCGGGACAGGGGGTACAATGAGCAGTTCTTC.

This clonotype was seen ten or more times. The chain has TRBV6-5 and TRBJ1-4; the D gene is possibly TRBD1 (6 bases). The V and J ends lost 2 bases and 4 bases respectively, with 11 bases between them. This CDR3 spans 15 amino acids. CDR1 and CDR2 from the germline V gene are MNHEY and SVGAGI. The chain's CDR3 is CASSYRGGVNEKLFF. The CDR3 nucleotides are TGTGCCAGCAGTTACCGCGGGGGCGTTAATGAAAAACTGTTTTTT.

V gene TRBV27 combines with J gene TRBJ2-1, with TRBD1 as a possible D gene (5 bases). The V end was cut by 2 bases, the J end by 5 bases, with 10 bases between. CDR1 is MNHEY, CDR2 SMNVEV, per germline (reference sequence). The CDR3 runs 14 residues. DNA of the CDR3: TGTGCCAGCAGTTTAAGGGGAAAGAACAATGAGCAGTTCTTC. Translation gives CASSLRGKNNEQFF.

This clonotype was detected once. The chain is built from TRBV7-3 and TRBJ2-3; the match to TRBD2 covers 10 bases. Looked up from germline, CDR1 is SGHTA and CDR2 is FQGTGA. This CDR3 comprises 16 residues. Trimming at V came to 5 bases and at J to 0 bases, leaving 5 bases not matched to a gene. CDR3 nucleotides: TGTGCCAGCAGCACCTCTAGCGGGAGAAGCACAGATACGCAGTATTTT. Translation: CASSTSSGRSTDTQYF.

This chain connects TRBV12-3 or TRBV12-4 to TRBJ2-5; TRBD1 agrees at 7 bases. CDR3 size: 15 residues. After removal of 4 bases from V and 1 base from J, the junction contained 6 bases not matched to a gene. The CDR3 here is CASSCTRGSQETQYF. The CDR3 nucleotides are TGTGCCAGCAGTTGCACCAGGGGGAGCCAAGAGACCCAGTACTTC.

This clonotype was seen only a few times. The chain employs TRBV4-1 and TRBJ1-1; 9 bases are a match to TRBD1. The V and J ends lost 3 bases and 5 bases, in that order; junction bases with no gene match: 7. The CDR3 loop spans 15 amino acids. Germline lookup yields CDR1 MGHRA and CDR2 YSYEKL. CDR3 coding DNA: TGCGCCAGCAGCCACCCGGGACAGGGAGGAACTGAAGCTTTCTTT. Its translation: CASSHPGQGGTEAFF.

This clonotype has a single count. The DNA for the CDR3 is TGCAGTGCTAGAGCGCGACTAGCTCGTGGTGAGCAGTTCTTC. It is translated as CSARARLARGEQFF. This rearrangement joins TRBV20-1 to TRBJ2-1; TRBD2 aligns across 7 bases. Per germline, CDR1 DFQATT and CDR2 SNEGSKA (reference sequence). The ends lost 1 base at V and 9 bases at J; junction bases unmatched: 9. The CDR3 is made up of 14 amino acids.

This clonotype was recorded once. The J gene is TRBJ2-5, the V gene TRBV3-1; 11 bases agree with TRBD2. Per the germline V gene, CDR1 is LGHDT and CDR2 is YNNKEL (reference sequence). This CDR3 has 15 amino acids. Trimming took 3 bases from V and 5 from J; bases not matched to a gene: 5. The CDR3 DNA follows: TGTGCCAGCAGCCATAGCGGGGGGGCTTGGGAGACCCAGTACTTC. Amino acids: CASSHSGGAWETQYF.

The gene calls are TRBV20-1 and TRBJ2-5; TRBD2 aligns across 7 bases. V gave up 4 bases and J gave up 2 bases; unmatched junction bases: 7. CDR1 is DFQATT and CDR2 is SNEGSKA in the germline V gene (reference sequence). This CDR3 is 14 amino acids long. The CDR3 protein is CSANPTSSQETQYF. CDR3 coding DNA: TGCAGTGCTAACCCGACTAGCAGTCAAGAGACCCAGTACTTC.

The CDR3 here is CASSQGDQNIQYF. The CDR3 nucleotides are TGTGCCAGCAGCCAAGGGGACCAAAACATTCAGTACTTC. The genes are TRBV14 and TRBJ2-4; D may correspond to TRBD1 or TRBD2 (5 bases each). CDR1 and CDR2 (germline): SGHDN, FVKESK. V lost 1 base and J lost 5, with 6 bases in between. The CDR3 runs 13 residues. Drawing the rest from reference TRBV14 and TRBJ2-4, the complete variable domain is EAGVTQFPSHSVIEKGQTVTLRCDPISGHDNLYWYRRVMGKEIKFLLHFVKESKQDESGMPNNRFLAERTGGTYSTLKVQPAELEDSGVYFCASSQGDQNIQYFGAGTRLSVL.

In this sample, this clonotype turned up a few times. V usage is TRBV29-1 and J usage is TRBJ1-5; tentative D call: TRBD1 (6 bases). The germline V gene encodes CDR1 SQVTM and CDR2 ANQGSEA. V lost 4 bases and J lost 6, with 13 bases in between. This CDR3 is built from 13 residues. DNA for the CDR3: TGCAGCGTTGGAGCAGGGGATCGTCAGCCCCAGCATTTT. Amino acid sequence: CSVGAGDRQPQHF.

The CDR3 spells CSASQGRGVPISHEQYF. DNA of the CDR3: TGCAGTGCTAGTCAGGGTAGGGGCGTCCCCATCAGCCACGAGCAGTACTTC. This chain connects TRBV20-1 to TRBJ2-5; a weak D match, TRBD1 (5 bases). The J call is doubtful: the DNA matches TRBJ2-7 better. Germline CDR1 is DFQATT and CDR2 is SNEGSKA (reference sequence). This CDR3 contains 17 residues.

The chain carries TRBV10-3 and TRBJ1-5; 8 nucleotides align to TRBD1. The length of the CDR3 is 14 residues. The germline V gene encodes CDR1 ENHRY and CDR2 SYGVKD. With V trimmed by 11 bases and J by 5 bases, 11 bases remained unmatched. CDR3 in amino acids: CASKVPGQDQPQHF. The CDR3 region has the DNA TGTGCCTCTAAAGTCCCGGGACAGGATCAGCCCCAGCATTTT.